This paragraph reports one TCR beta chain. The V gene's germline CDR1 is SGHNT and CDR2 YENEEA. This CDR3 is 13 amino acids long. Trimming stripped 1 base from V and 3 bases from J, with 7 bases between. These data come from a study of shared clonotypes between healthy human individuals. Terminally differentiated effector memory CD45RA+ cells were excluded from the naive CD8 cells, which were CD45RO-negative and positively selected for CCR7. Authors' analysis steps: Filtering was not the same, since immunoSEQ gave junction-only sequences without quality scores. Clones were read by immunoSEQ multiplex PCR, and TCRdb kept only the in-frame ones, dropping some. For V, J and clone size, that table is used; D and trimming come from the DNA. This table holds millions of clones, about 95% found once.

The chain uses TRBV11-3 and TRBJ2-7; D remains ambiguous. Sequencing used naive CD8+ T cells sorted from blood. The TCR originated in a man between 18 and 35 years old in good health. CDR3 region: CASSLGRYYEQYF. In nucleotides, the CDR3 is TGTGCCAGCAGCTTAGGACGATACTACGAGCAGTACTTC.